Listed below are T cell receptor beta chains from one sample, sequenced in a study of identical twins' blood T cells. From the 5' RACE reads, TCRdb called clonotypes with MiXCR, one entry per CDR3 protein. Here the sample spans roughly 340,000 distinct CDR3 sequences, over 25% being singletons. The sample comprised PBMCs. Source of these receptors: a woman aged 18 to 50 in good health. Both conserved end residues are part of each CDR3. The order of the fields is J gene, V gene, clone size, CDR3 protein. A clone size is listed for some rows: how often the clone was seen (once, few, many), or a class if it is expanded.

TRBJ2-6	TRBV20-1	.	CSAFLSGANVLTF
TRBJ1-2	TRBV12-5	few	CASGTHPGQGFGYTF
TRBJ2-5	TRBV9	.	CASSVEGWEAQYF
TRBJ1-5	TRBV3-1	.	CASSPTPSRQPQHF
TRBJ1-2	TRBV20-1	.	CSASVRVYGYTF
TRBJ2-1	TRBV20-1	.	CSASPEVRLRGWYNEQFF
TRBJ2-5	TRBV6-2/TRBV6-3	.	CASSYFRTSGAYEETQYF
TRBJ2-3	TRBV6-5	few	CASSYSRRGQSTDTQYF
TRBJ1-3	TRBV20-1	.	CSADDRGTGNIIYF
TRBJ1-5	TRBV10-3	many	CAITYDRNQPQHF
TRBJ2-3	TRBV19	few	CASSISSGPADTQYF
TRBJ2-7	TRBV29-1	.	CSAKQQGFFPREYF
TRBJ1-2	TRBV9	.	CASSLGTAYGYTF
TRBJ2-7	TRBV5-6	.	CASSETGGDYEQYF
TRBJ2-3	TRBV6-6	many	CASSYLPPTDTQYF
TRBJ2-7	TRBV5-1	few	CASSLTLTSYEQYF
TRBJ2-1	TRBV11-2	many	CASSLEASGLNEQFF
TRBJ1-2	TRBV4-3	.	CASSSRTENAF
TRBJ2-7	TRBV3-1	.	CASEREGVGEQYF
TRBJ1-1	TRBV18	.	CASSPLEQGTEAFF
TRBJ2-2	TRBV5-1	many	CASSLDPGNGELFF
TRBJ2-2	TRBV10-3	.	CAIMDRFEGELFF